This T cell receptor (beta chain) was captured by sequencing in a study of blood T cell repertoires in COVID-19. Study information: Both acute and convalescent COVID-19 samples were obtained from the United States, Italy and Spain. The cDNA or gDNA used as material had been derived from T cells, B-cell-depleted T cells, or PBMCs.

This clone was observed a handful of times. Per the original methods: The assay estimated nucleated cells by amplifying reference gene primers. Clones were sequenced by immunoSEQ multiplex PCR, and TCRdb holds only the in-frame ones, with some missing. D and trimming come from the DNA, and the V and J calls and clone size come from that table. The profile shows about half a million clones, 70% to 90% of them singletons. Trimming took 0 bases from V and 6 from J, leaving 11 bases between them. Germline V gives CDR1 GTSNPN, CDR2 SVGIG (reference sequence). The length of the CDR3 is 13 residues. The J gene is TRBJ1-2, the V gene TRBV30; D is perhaps TRBD1 (5 bases). The sequenced sample was peripheral blood. The TCR was taken from a human donor in a cohort sampled during active COVID-19. This chain's CDR3 is CAWSVSGWDGYTF. CDR3 DNA sequence: TGTGCCTGGAGTGTTTCAGGGTGGGATGGCTACACCTTC.